Below, 16 T cell receptor beta chains from the same sample are listed, as sequenced in a study of blood T cell repertoires in COVID-19. The assay was immunoSEQ multiplex PCR, and TCRdb's table has in-frame clones only and misses some. The sample lists fewer than 200,000 clones, roughly 80% occurring once. Sequencing was performed on PBMCs or T cells enriched from blood (not recorded which). The receptors shown here come from a woman between 35 and 50 years old with acute COVID-19.

This chain connects TRBV15 to TRBJ1-1, with 7 bases identical to TRBD1. This CDR3 contains 14 residues. After removal of 0 bases from V and 4 bases from J, the junction contained 2 bases not matched to a gene. CDR1 is LNHNV and CDR2 is YYDKDF in the germline V gene (reference sequence). The CDR3 protein is CATSRDRDSTEAFF. In DNA, the CDR3 is TGTGCCACCAGCAGAGATAGGGACAGCACTGAAGCTTTCTTT.

This clone was recorded many times. The gene calls are TRBV30 and TRBJ1-1; a possible D gene is TRBD1 (5 bases). Trimming took 3 bases from V and 5 from J, leaving 16 bases between them. This CDR3 is built from 14 residues. CDR1 and CDR2 (germline): GTSNPN, SVGIG (reference sequence). CDR3 DNA: TGTGCCTGGAGCCCCACGGGGGGGGGAACTGAAGCTTTCTTT. This gives the protein CAWSPTGGGTEAFF.

This sequence joins TRBV27 and TRBJ1-5; TRBD1 might be the D (5 bases). Germline loops: CDR1 MNHEY, CDR2 SMNVEV (reference sequence). The V gene lost 6 bases and the J gene lost 0 bases, with 9 bases spanning the gap. CDR3 length: 14 amino acids. The chain's CDR3 is CASRTGVSNQPQHF. The CDR3 coding sequence is TGTGCCAGCAGGACGGGGGTTAGCAATCAGCCCCAGCATTTT.

This clone was detected only once. The chain combines TRBV3-1 (or the pseudogene TRBV3-2) with TRBJ1-2, with 9 bases fitting TRBD1. Germline-derived CDR1 and CDR2 are LGHDT and YNNKEL (reference sequence). The V segment lost 4 bases and the J segment 8 bases; nucleotides outside the gene matches: 11. The CDR3 covers 15 residues. The CDR3 loop reads CASSPGTGLGEGYTF. CDR3 coding DNA: TGTGCCAGCAGCCCGGGGACAGGGCTAGGCGAGGGCTACACCTTC.

V gene TRBV5-1 combines with J gene TRBJ2-1, with a tentative D call TRBD2 (7 bases). V lost 0 bases, J lost 9 bases, and 22 bases lay in between. The CDR3 is 17 residues long. Germline V gene sequence: CDR1 SGHRS, CDR2 YFSETQ. The CDR3 nucleotides are TGCGCCAGCAGCTTGGCGGCCGGGGGGCTTGCCGTTGGTGAGCAGTTCTTC. Translated, it gives CASSLAAGGLAVGEQFF.

The V and J genes are TRBV6-6 and TRBJ1-1, with D possibly being TRBD1 (5 bases). Between the trimmed V and J ends, which lost 7 bases and 6 bases, there was a span of 24 bases. The CDR3 is 16 residues long. CDR1 and CDR2 from the germline V gene are MNHNY and SVGAGI (reference sequence). This CDR3 is CASKGLTTLFAPEAFF. CDR3 coding DNA: TGTGCCAGCAAGGGACTAACTACTCTTTTTGCCCCTGAAGCTTTCTTT.

This clone was recorded once. V is TRBV6-5 and J is TRBJ2-1; D might be TRBD2 (6 bases). This CDR3 contains 16 residues. With 0 bases removed from V and 1 base from J, the gap between germline ends came to 10 bases. Germline V gives CDR1 MNHEY, CDR2 SVGAGI. For the CDR3, the DNA is TGTGCCAGCAGTTACTCCGGGACTCTATCCTACAATGAGCAGTTCTTC. Its translation: CASSYSGTLSYNEQFF.

In DNA form, the CDR3 reads TGTGCCACCAGTGACTCGACAGGGGGCGCGGATGGCTACACCTTC. The encoded protein is CATSDSTGGADGYTF. The chain joins TRBV24-1 to TRBJ1-2; TRBD1 aligns across 10 bases. This CDR3 region has 15 residues. J was trimmed by 6 bases and V by 4 bases; bases with no gene match: 7. Germline values: CDR1 KGHDR, CDR2 SFDVKD.

The V and J genes are TRBV9 and TRBJ2-1; TRBD2 agrees at 7 bases. Per the germline V gene, CDR1 is SGDLS and CDR2 is YYNGEE. The CDR3 totals 15 residues. V lost 0 bases to trimming and J lost 10 bases; unmatched junction nucleotides: 10. CDR3 residues: CASSVGRGGSGEQFF. The CDR3 DNA reads TGTGCCAGCAGCGTAGGGCGAGGCGGGAGCGGGGAGCAGTTCTTC.

V usage is TRBV7-3 and J usage is TRBJ1-2; tentatively, D is TRBD1 (6 bases). CDR1 is SGHTA and CDR2 is FQGTGA in the germline V gene. The V gene lost 0 bases and the J gene lost 8 bases, with 13 bases spanning the gap. The CDR3 extends over 14 amino acids. CDR3 coding DNA: TGTGCCAGCAGCTTAACAGGGGGGGGCGAAGGCTACACCTTC. It encodes CASSLTGGGEGYTF.

This sequence joins TRBV30 and TRBJ1-2; possible D gene TRBD1, 6 bases. The V end was cut by 4 bases, the J end by 4 bases, with 16 bases between. Germline CDR1 reads GTSNPN; CDR2 reads SVGIG (reference sequence). This CDR3 contains 14 residues. The CDR3, as DNA: TGTGCCTGGACCGAGGACAGCACGGCCTATGGCTACACCTTC. This translates into CAWTEDSTAYGYTF.

The rearrangement joins TRBV3-1 (or the pseudogene TRBV3-2) to TRBJ1-4; TRBD1 aligns across 7 bases. Germline CDR1 and CDR2: LGHDT and YNNKEL (reference sequence). The CDR3 length is 17 residues. V shed 0 bases and J 3 bases; nucleotides not matched to a gene: 7. This chain's CDR3 is CASSQDPGGTANEKLFF. The CDR3 region has the DNA TGTGCCAGCAGCCAAGATCCAGGGGGTACGGCTAATGAAAAACTGTTTTTT.

This clone was detected only once. V usage is TRBV5-1 and J usage is TRBJ2-5, with TRBD1 identical over 7 bases. Germline trimming cut 4 bases from V and 3 bases from J; bases unmatched to any gene: 3. Germline V gene data show CDR1 as SGHRS and CDR2 as YFSETQ. CDR3 size: 13 residues. CDR3 loop: CASSTGTEETQYF. CDR3 in DNA: TGCGCCAGCAGCACGGGGACAGAAGAGACCCAGTACTTC.

The chain carries TRBV18 and TRBJ1-5, with D possibly TRBD1 on 6 matching bases. CDR3 length equals 14 residues. Trimming cost V 4 bases and J 5 bases, with 12 bases left between them. The germline V gene encodes CDR1 KGHSH and CDR2 LQKENI. CDR3 nucleotides: TGTGCCAGCTCACGGGGTGCAGGGGATCAGCCCCAGCATTTT. This sequence encodes CASSRGAGDQPQHF.

This chain joins TRBV9 and TRBJ1-2; TRBD1 might be the D (5 bases). This CDR3 is 14 amino acids long. Trimming stripped 2 bases from V and 8 bases from J, with 16 bases between. Germline CDR1 is SGDLS and CDR2 is YYNGEE. As DNA, the CDR3 is TGTGCCAGCAGCGTGCAGACGGAGGGGAGAGGCTACACCTTC. Translated, it gives CASSVQTEGRGYTF. The whole variable domain, remainder taken from reference TRBV9 and TRBJ1-2, is DSGVTQTPKHLITATGQRVTLRCSPRSGDLSVYWYQQSLDQGLQFLIQYYNGEERAKGNILERFSAQQFPDLHSELNLSSLELGDSALYFCASSVQTEGRGYTFGSGTRLTVV.

The chain links TRBV27 to TRBJ2-3, with D maybe TRBD2 (6 bases). Per germline, CDR1 MNHEY and CDR2 SMNVEV (reference sequence). The CDR3 sequence is 13 residues long. Between the trimmed V and J ends, which lost 2 bases and 8 bases, there was a span of 11 bases. The CDR3 here is CASSLGLGGTQYF. DNA of the CDR3: TGTGCCAGCAGTTTAGGATTGGGAGGTACGCAGTATTTT.